The rows below give T cell receptor beta chains drawn from one sample of a study of OX40 agonist ivuxolimab in advanced cancers. Sequenced by immunoSEQ multiplex PCR; TCRdb stores in-frame clones only, minus some. The profile shows 75,000 to 100,000 clones, around 86% of them singletons. Material: CD4+ or CD8+ T cells sorted from blood, obtained in a trial of the OX40 agonist ivuxolimab. Receptors were obtained from an adult with an advanced solid tumor such as melanoma, head and neck, liver or kidney cancer. The CDR3 runs from the conserved cysteine through the conserved F or W. D genes are given only for firm matches. Clone size is stated in some rows and not others, as once, few, many or a class when expanded.

abundance: -; j_gene: TRBJ1-1; v_gene: TRBV5-1; d_gene: -; CDR3aa: CASSLGSRAGGTEAFF; CDR3nt: TGCGCCAGCAGCTTGGGAAGTCGCGCGGGGGGCACTGAAGCTTTCTTT
abundance: once; j_gene: TRBJ2-5; v_gene: TRBV15; d_gene: -; CDR3aa: CATSRDPQGSETQYF; CDR3nt: TGTGCCACCAGCAGAGATCCGCAGGGTTCGGAGACCCAGTACTTC
abundance: -; j_gene: TRBJ2-7; v_gene: TRBV10-3; d_gene: TRBD2; CDR3aa: CAISNPGGPGEQYF; CDR3nt: TGTGCCATCAGTAACCCGGGAGGTCCAGGAGAGCAGTACTTC
abundance: -; j_gene: TRBJ1-2; v_gene: TRBV7-2; d_gene: -; CDR3aa: CASSPGGQMNYGYTF; CDR3nt: TGTGCCAGCAGCCCCGGCGGGCAAATGAACTATGGCTACACCTTC
abundance: -; j_gene: TRBJ2-5; v_gene: TRBV28; d_gene: -; CDR3aa: CASSSLETQYF; CDR3nt: TGTGCCAGCAGTAGCTTGGAGACCCAGTACTTC
abundance: once; j_gene: TRBJ2-3; v_gene: TRBV14; d_gene: TRBD2; CDR3aa: CASSQVSGWGTDTQYF; CDR3nt: TGTGCCAGCAGCCAGGTTAGCGGGTGGGGCACAGATACGCAGTATTTT
abundance: -; j_gene: TRBJ1-3; v_gene: TRBV9; d_gene: TRBD1; CDR3aa: CASSAPGTGSGNTIYF; CDR3nt: TGTGCCAGCAGCGCCCCCGGGACAGGGTCTGGAAACACCATATATTTT
abundance: -; j_gene: TRBJ1-4; v_gene: TRBV28; d_gene: TRBD1; CDR3aa: CASSWQGATNEKLFF; CDR3nt: TGTGCCAGCAGTTGGCAGGGGGCGACTAATGAAAAACTGTTTTTT
abundance: -; j_gene: TRBJ2-3; v_gene: TRBV5-1; d_gene: -; CDR3aa: CASSFRDSRTDTQYF; CDR3nt: TGCGCCAGCAGCTTCCGGGACTCCCGCACAGATACGCAGTATTTT
abundance: once; j_gene: TRBJ2-1; v_gene: TRBV7-8; d_gene: -; CDR3aa: CASSLAPWDRSYNEQFF; CDR3nt: TGTGCCAGCAGCTTAGCGCCCTGGGACCGCTCCTACAATGAGCAGTTCTTC
abundance: -; j_gene: TRBJ1-2; v_gene: TRBV28; d_gene: -; CDR3aa: CASSNGVGYTF; CDR3nt: TGTGCCAGTAGTAACGGGGTGGGCTACACCTTC
abundance: -; j_gene: TRBJ1-5; v_gene: TRBV28; d_gene: -; CDR3aa: CASSFLPGLNQPQHF; CDR3nt: TGTGCCAGCAGTTTTCTCCCGGGCCTCAATCAGCCCCAGCATTTT
abundance: -; j_gene: TRBJ2-2; v_gene: TRBV11-3; d_gene: -; CDR3aa: CASSSTARTGELFF; CDR3nt: TGTGCCAGCAGCTCAACAGCTCGCACCGGGGAGCTGTTTTTT
abundance: -; j_gene: TRBJ1-5; v_gene: TRBV19; d_gene: -; CDR3aa: CASSIDSSNQPQHF; CDR3nt: TGTGCCAGTAGTATAGACAGTAGCAATCAGCCCCAGCATTTT
abundance: -; j_gene: TRBJ2-3; v_gene: TRBV7-8; d_gene: TRBD1; CDR3aa: CASSFDRAGSTDTQYF; CDR3nt: TGTGCCAGCAGCTTCGACAGGGCTGGGTCCACAGATACGCAGTATTTT
abundance: -; j_gene: TRBJ2-1; v_gene: TRBV14; d_gene: TRBD1; CDR3aa: CASSQVPPGTGGNEQFF; CDR3nt: TGTGCCAGCAGCCAAGTCCCCCCCGGGACAGGGGGCAATGAGCAGTTCTTC
abundance: -; j_gene: TRBJ1-4; v_gene: TRBV28; d_gene: TRBD1; CDR3aa: CASNRDRGEKLFF; CDR3nt: TGTGCCAGCAACCGGGACAGGGGGGAAAAACTGTTTTTT
abundance: once; j_gene: TRBJ2-7; v_gene: TRBV29-1; d_gene: TRBD1; CDR3aa: CSVFGQGVEQYF; CDR3nt: TGCAGCGTGTTTGGACAGGGCGTCGAGCAGTACTTC
abundance: -; j_gene: TRBJ2-3; v_gene: TRBV7-2; d_gene: -; CDR3aa: CASRISGSTDTQYF; CDR3nt: TGTGCCAGCAGAATCAGCGGATCAACAGATACGCAGTATTTT
abundance: -; j_gene: TRBJ2-7; v_gene: TRBV27; d_gene: TRBD1; CDR3aa: CASSDQGQRMSYEQYF; CDR3nt: TGTGCCAGCAGTGATCAGGGACAGCGGATGTCCTACGAGCAGTACTTC
abundance: -; j_gene: TRBJ2-5; v_gene: TRBV11-2; d_gene: TRBD2; CDR3aa: CASSILAGGPVETQYF; CDR3nt: TGTGCCAGCAGCATCTTAGCGGGGGGGCCGGTCGAGACCCAGTACTTC
abundance: -; j_gene: TRBJ2-3; v_gene: TRBV15; d_gene: -; CDR3aa: CATSRDDLSTDTQYF; CDR3nt: TGTGCCACCAGCAGAGATGACCTTAGCACAGATACGCAGTATTTT
abundance: -; j_gene: TRBJ2-5; v_gene: TRBV30; d_gene: -; CDR3aa: CAWSVQNAETQYF; CDR3nt: TGTGCCTGGAGTGTACAGAACGCGGAGACCCAGTACTTC
abundance: -; j_gene: TRBJ1-4; v_gene: TRBV18; d_gene: -; CDR3aa: CASSPPGVGEKLFF; CDR3nt: TGTGCCAGCTCACCGCCAGGGGTTGGCGAAAAACTGTTTTTT
abundance: -; j_gene: TRBJ2-3; v_gene: TRBV2; d_gene: -; CDR3aa: CASRGGPGTQYF; CDR3nt: TGTGCCAGCAGGGGGGGGCCCGGTACGCAGTATTTT
abundance: -; j_gene: TRBJ2-1; v_gene: TRBV5-1; d_gene: -; CDR3aa: CASSFSNNEQFF; CDR3nt: TGCGCCAGCAGCTTCAGTAACAATGAGCAGTTCTTC
abundance: -; j_gene: TRBJ2-5; v_gene: TRBV6-5; d_gene: -; CDR3aa: CASSSGVRTQYF; CDR3nt: TGTGCCAGCAGTAGCGGTGTCAGGACCCAGTACTTC
abundance: -; j_gene: TRBJ2-7; v_gene: TRBV27; d_gene: TRBD1; CDR3aa: CASSLLTGGYEQYF; CDR3nt: TGTGCCAGCAGTTTACTGACAGGGGGCTACGAGCAGTACTTC
abundance: once; j_gene: TRBJ2-1; v_gene: TRBV9; d_gene: TRBD2; CDR3aa: CASSRPGLPSGEQFF; CDR3nt: TGTGCCAGCAGTCGCCCGGGACTACCTAGTGGTGAGCAGTTCTTC
abundance: -; j_gene: TRBJ1-1; v_gene: TRBV11-2; d_gene: TRBD1; CDR3aa: CASSSYRGLAAFF; CDR3nt: TGTGCCAGCAGCTCTTACAGGGGGCTGGCGGCTTTCTTT
abundance: -; j_gene: TRBJ2-5; v_gene: TRBV6-6; d_gene: -; CDR3aa: CASSSGVRTQYF; CDR3nt: TGTGCCAGCAGTAGCGGTGTCAGGACCCAGTACTTC
abundance: -; j_gene: TRBJ1-1; v_gene: TRBV20-1; d_gene: TRBD1; CDR3aa: CSAGDRQEAFF; CDR3nt: TGCAGTGCTGGGGACAGGCAAGAAGCTTTCTTT
abundance: -; j_gene: TRBJ2-2; v_gene: TRBV14; d_gene: -; CDR3aa: CASSQDPDRTGELFF; CDR3nt: TGTGCCAGCAGCCAAGATCCCGACAGAACCGGGGAGCTGTTTTTT
abundance: -; j_gene: TRBJ2-1; v_gene: TRBV14; d_gene: -; CDR3aa: CASSRQMNNEQFF; CDR3nt: TGTGCCAGCAGCCGACAGATGAACAATGAGCAGTTCTTC
abundance: -; j_gene: TRBJ1-5; v_gene: TRBV7-3; d_gene: -; CDR3aa: CASSLTPTDNQPQHF; CDR3nt: TGTGCCAGCAGCTTAACCCCCACTGACAATCAGCCCCAGCATTTT